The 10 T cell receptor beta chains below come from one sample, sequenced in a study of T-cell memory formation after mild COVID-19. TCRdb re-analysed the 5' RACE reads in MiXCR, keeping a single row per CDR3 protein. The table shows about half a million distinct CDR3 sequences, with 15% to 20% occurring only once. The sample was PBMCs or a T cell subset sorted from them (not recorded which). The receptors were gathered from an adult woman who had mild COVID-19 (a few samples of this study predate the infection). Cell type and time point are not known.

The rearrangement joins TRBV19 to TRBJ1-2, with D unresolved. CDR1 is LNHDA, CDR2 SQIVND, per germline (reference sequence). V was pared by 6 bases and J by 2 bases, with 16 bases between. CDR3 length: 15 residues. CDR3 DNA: TGTGCCAGTAGCCACCCGAGGACGTTAAACTATGGCTACACCTTC. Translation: CASSHPRTLNYGYTF.

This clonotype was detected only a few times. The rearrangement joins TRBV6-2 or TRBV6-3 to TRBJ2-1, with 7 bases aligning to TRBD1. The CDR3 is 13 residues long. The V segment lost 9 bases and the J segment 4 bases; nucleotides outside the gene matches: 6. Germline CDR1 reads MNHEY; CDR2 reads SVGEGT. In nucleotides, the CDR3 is TGTGCCAGTGGGACAGCGAATTACAATGAGCAGTTCTTC. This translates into CASGTANYNEQFF.

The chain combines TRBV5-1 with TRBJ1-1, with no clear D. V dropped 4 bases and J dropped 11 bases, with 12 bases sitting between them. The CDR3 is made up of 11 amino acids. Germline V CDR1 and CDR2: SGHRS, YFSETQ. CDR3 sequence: CASSRDSEAFF. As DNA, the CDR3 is TGCGCCAGCAGCCGAGACTCCGAGGCTTTCTTT.

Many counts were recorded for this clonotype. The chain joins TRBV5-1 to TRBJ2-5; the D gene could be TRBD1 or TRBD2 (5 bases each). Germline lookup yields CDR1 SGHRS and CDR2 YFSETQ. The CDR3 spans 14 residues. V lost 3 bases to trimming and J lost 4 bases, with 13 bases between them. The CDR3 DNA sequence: TGCGCCAGCAGCTCCGGGACGGCCTTAGAGACCCAGTACTTC. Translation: CASSSGTALETQYF. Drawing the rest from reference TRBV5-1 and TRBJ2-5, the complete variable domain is KAGVTQTPRYLIKTRGQQVTLSCSPISGHRSVSWYQQTPGQGLQFLFEYFSETQRNKGNFPGRFSGRQFSNSRSEMNVSTLELGDSALYLCASSSGTALETQYFGPGTRLLVL.

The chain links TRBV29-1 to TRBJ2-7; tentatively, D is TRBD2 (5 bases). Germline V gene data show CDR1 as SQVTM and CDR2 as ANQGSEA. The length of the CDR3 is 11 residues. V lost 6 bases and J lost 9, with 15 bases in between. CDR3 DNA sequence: TGCAGCGTCCACCGGGGTGTAGCGCAGTACTTC. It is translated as CSVHRGVAQYF.

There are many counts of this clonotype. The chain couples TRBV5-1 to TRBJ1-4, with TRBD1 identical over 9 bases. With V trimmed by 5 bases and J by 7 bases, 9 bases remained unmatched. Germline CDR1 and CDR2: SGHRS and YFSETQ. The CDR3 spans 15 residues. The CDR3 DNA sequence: TGCGCCAGCAGGCCGGACAGGGGAGGTCGTGAAAAACTGTTTTTT. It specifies CASRPDRGGREKLFF.

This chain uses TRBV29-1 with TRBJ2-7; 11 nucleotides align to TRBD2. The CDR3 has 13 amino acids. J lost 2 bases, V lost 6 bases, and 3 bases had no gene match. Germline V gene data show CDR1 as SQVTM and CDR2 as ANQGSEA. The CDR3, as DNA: TGCAGCGTAGTACTAGCGGGAGCCTACGAGCAGTACTTC. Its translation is CSVVLAGAYEQYF.

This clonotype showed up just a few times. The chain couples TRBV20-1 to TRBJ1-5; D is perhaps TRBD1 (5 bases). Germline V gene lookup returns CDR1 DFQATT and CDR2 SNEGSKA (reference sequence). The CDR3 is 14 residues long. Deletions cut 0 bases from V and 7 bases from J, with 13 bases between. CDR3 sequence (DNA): TGCAGTGCTAGAGATCGGCAGGGATGGCAGCCCCAGCATTTT. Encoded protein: CSARDRQGWQPQHF.

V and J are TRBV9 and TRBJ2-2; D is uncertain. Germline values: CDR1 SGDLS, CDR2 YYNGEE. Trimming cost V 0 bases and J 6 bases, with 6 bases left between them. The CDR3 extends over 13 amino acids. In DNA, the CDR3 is TGTGCCAGCAGCGTAGGGATCGCCGGGGAGCTGTTTTTT. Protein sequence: CASSVGIAGELFF.

CDR3 sequence (DNA): TGTGCCAGCAGCTTCCACGAGCAGTACTTC. The encoded protein is CASSFHEQYF. V usage is TRBV7-9 and J usage is TRBJ2-7; D is unclear. V was pared by 3 bases and J by 5 bases, with 2 bases between. The CDR3 consists of 10 residues. Germline CDR1 SEHNR, CDR2 FQNEAQ (reference sequence).